A single sample is the source of the 24 T cell receptor beta chains below, sequenced in a study of T cell responses to AZD1222 COVID-19 vaccine. The repertoire was sequenced with immunoSEQ multiplex PCR; TCRdb's copy has only in-frame clones and lacks some. This repertoire shows some 110,000 clones, almost 95% found once; its top ten account for 1.7%. Sample: peripheral blood, taken on day 0 of AZD1222 vaccination. Receptors originate from an adult in good health.

The gene calls are TRBV7-2 and TRBJ2-2; D perhaps matches TRBD1 (6 bases). The germline gives CDR1 SGHTA, CDR2 FQGNSA. CDR3 size: 17 residues. Trimming removed 5 bases from V and 0 bases from J, with 16 bases in between. The CDR3 DNA reads TGTGCCAGCAGCCTGAATCCCAGGACAGCGAACACCGGGGAGCTGTTTTTT. Translated: CASSLNPRTANTGELFF.

The chain is built from TRBV29-1 and TRBJ1-2, with 10 bases aligning to TRBD1. V was pared by 6 bases and J by 2 bases, with 12 bases of the junction left unmatched. The CDR3 totals 16 residues. Looked up from germline, CDR1 is SQVTM and CDR2 is ANQGSEA. The CDR3 bases are TGCAGCGTCGTTGGGACAGGGGACCCCTTAAACTATGGCTACACCTTC. Protein product: CSVVGTGDPLNYGYTF. The variable domain in full, with the rest retrieved from reference TRBV29-1 and TRBJ1-2, is SAVISQKPSRDICQRGTSLTIQCQVDSQVTMMFWYRQQPGQSLTLIATANQGSEATYESGFVIDKFPISRPNLTFSTLTVSNMSPEDSSIYLCSVVGTGDPLNYGYTFGSGTRLTVV.

The V gene is TRBV28, the J gene TRBJ1-2; 7 bases map to TRBD1. J was trimmed by 7 bases and V by 5 bases; bases with no gene match: 10. There are 14 residues in the CDR3. CDR1 and CDR2 from the germline V gene are MDHEN and SYDVKM. The CDR3 bases are TGTGCCAGCAGTACCTCGGACAGGTTGGTTGGCTACACCTTC. Encoded protein: CASSTSDRLVGYTF.

The rearrangement joins TRBV11-3 to TRBJ1-1, with 7 bases lining up with TRBD1. The germline gives CDR1 SGHNT, CDR2 YENEEA. The CDR3 loop spans 13 amino acids. Trimming at V came to 5 bases and at J to 7 bases, leaving 7 bases not matched to a gene. The chain's CDR3 is CASSGEGAGEAFF. The CDR3 DNA sequence: TGTGCCAGCAGCGGCGAGGGGGCTGGTGAAGCTTTCTTT.

This chain connects TRBV29-1 to TRBJ2-3; 8 bases map to TRBD2. Trimming took 4 bases from V and 2 from J; bases not matched to a gene: 11. Germline-derived CDR1 and CDR2 are SQVTM and ANQGSEA. The length of the CDR3 is 16 residues. Written as DNA, the CDR3 is TGCAGCGTTGTTACCAGCGGGAGAAGGGTCACAGATACGCAGTATTTT. Encoded protein: CSVVTSGRRVTDTQYF.

Only one count was recorded for this clone. The chain has TRBV3-1 (or the pseudogene TRBV3-2) and TRBJ1-1, with a weak D call TRBD1 (5 bases). Per germline, CDR1 LGHDT and CDR2 YNNKEL (reference sequence). Trimming took off 6 bases at V and 0 bases at J, with 14 bases between the two ends. The CDR3 runs 15 residues. Here the CDR3 reads CASSPRGVLNTEAFF. The CDR3, as DNA: TGTGCCAGCAGTCCTCGGGGGGTCTTGAACACTGAAGCTTTCTTT.

The chain couples TRBV7-9 to TRBJ1-1; D is unclear. This CDR3 region has 13 residues. The V end lost 0 bases, the J end lost 1 base, and 3 bases lay between the germline ends. The germline V gene has CDR1 SEHNR and CDR2 FQNEAQ (reference sequence). DNA of the CDR3: TGTGCCAGCAGCTTAGCACCGAACACTGAAGCTTTCTTT. It encodes CASSLAPNTEAFF.

The genes are TRBV5-6 and TRBJ1-2; D is unclear. The ends were cut back, 0 bases at V and 1 base at J, with 4 bases in the middle. CDR3 size: 13 residues. Per germline, CDR1 SGHDT and CDR2 YYEEEE. The CDR3 region is CASSLAGNYGYTF. In DNA, the CDR3 is TGTGCCAGCAGCTTGGCGGGTAACTATGGCTACACCTTC.

The V call is TRBV7-8, the J call TRBJ1-5; TRBD1 is a possible D gene (5 bases). The V gene lost 1 base and the J gene lost 7 bases, with 8 bases spanning the gap. CDR1 and CDR2 from the germline V gene are SGHVS and FQNEAQ. The CDR3 totals 13 residues. CDR3 in DNA: TGTGCCAGCAGCTTAGGGGCAGGGCAGCCCCAGCATTTT. Encoded protein: CASSLGAGQPQHF.

The CDR3 coding sequence is TGTGCCAGCAGCTCCCTGGGGGCAGGGGCGCCTGGCTACACCTTC. This codes for CASSSLGAGAPGYTF. The V and J genes are TRBV7-9 and TRBJ1-2; D is perhaps TRBD1 (6 bases). Trimming took 4 bases from V and 7 from J, leaving 19 bases between them. From germline, CDR1 is SEHNR and CDR2 FQNEAQ (reference sequence). The CDR3 is 15 amino acids.

V usage is TRBV7-8 and J usage is TRBJ2-1, with 12 bases fitting TRBD1. V lost 5 bases and J lost 9; bases outside the gene matches: 11. This CDR3 contains 16 residues. Germline V lookup: CDR1 SGHVS, CDR2 FQNEAQ. The CDR3 region is CASSLIRDRGRGEQFF. In DNA form, the CDR3 reads TGTGCCAGCAGCCTAATCAGGGACAGGGGGCGCGGTGAGCAGTTCTTC.

The chain uses TRBV7-8 and TRBJ2-1, with TRBD2 matching 7 bases. There are 15 residues in the CDR3. Germline V gene lookup returns CDR1 SGHVS and CDR2 FQNEAQ. With V trimmed by 5 bases and J by 5 bases, 9 bases remained unmatched. CDR3 residues: CASSRPGLPNNEQFF. CDR3 bases: TGTGCCAGCAGCCGACCGGGACTACCTAACAATGAGCAGTTCTTC.

The chain carries TRBV24-1 and TRBJ2-5; 14 nucleotides agree with TRBD2. Germline V gene data show CDR1 as KGHDR and CDR2 as SFDVKD. Trimming at V came to 4 bases and at J to 5 bases, leaving 8 bases not matched to a gene. The CDR3 has 17 amino acids. CDR3 region: CATSETGTSGSRETQYF. The DNA of the CDR3 is TGTGCCACCAGTGAAACCGGGACTAGCGGGAGCCGGGAGACCCAGTACTTC.

The chain employs TRBV20-1 and TRBJ2-5; D gene ambiguous. Per germline, CDR1 DFQATT and CDR2 SNEGSKA (reference sequence). This CDR3 spans 11 amino acids. With 5 bases removed from V and 5 bases from J, the gap between germline ends came to 9 bases. The CDR3 loop is CSAWAIETQYF. The CDR3 nucleotides read TGCAGTGCTTGGGCGATTGAGACCCAGTACTTC.

This clone was recorded once. The gene calls are TRBV18 and TRBJ1-6; D is unresolved. The germline V gene has CDR1 KGHSH and CDR2 LQKENI. This CDR3 is built from 14 residues. V lost 5 bases to trimming and J lost 6 bases, with 11 bases between them. CDR3 residues: CASSTEGLNSPLHF. DNA for the CDR3: TGTGCCAGCTCAACGGAGGGTCTTAATTCACCCCTCCACTTT.

This chain links TRBV2 with TRBJ1-2, with D tentatively TRBD1 (5 bases). The CDR3 spans 16 residues. In germline, CDR1 is SNHLY, CDR2 FYNNEI. Trimming left V 0 bases short and J 3 bases short, with 14 bases between. CDR3: CASSEAGLLRDYGYTF. The CDR3 coding sequence is TGTGCCAGCAGTGAAGCGGGACTACTCAGGGACTATGGCTACACCTTC.

This chain uses TRBV5-8 with TRBJ2-5; 7 bases match TRBD1. Germline V gene data show CDR1 as SGHTS and CDR2 as YDEGEE. CDR3 size: 13 residues. V shed 5 bases and J 3 bases; nucleotides not matched to a gene: 4. The CDR3 loop is CASRIDREETQYF. CDR3 in DNA: TGTGCCAGCAGGATTGACAGGGAAGAGACCCAGTACTTC.

In DNA form, the CDR3 reads TGTGCCAGCAGTACCAACTCCGACACTGAAGCTTTCTTT. Its protein product is CASSTNSDTEAFF. The rearrangement uses TRBV2 and TRBJ1-1; no reliable D call. The germline gives CDR1 SNHLY, CDR2 FYNNEI. V was clipped by 5 bases and J by 3 bases, with 10 bases between them. The CDR3 is made up of 13 amino acids.

The chain combines TRBV6-5 with TRBJ2-3; 15 bases map to TRBD2. Germline V gene data show CDR1 as MNHEY and CDR2 as SVGAGI. The J segment lost 6 bases and the V segment lost 4 bases, leaving 2 bases of the junction unmatched. The CDR3 covers 15 residues. In DNA form, the CDR3 reads TGTGCCAGCAGTTCAGGACTAGCGGGGGGGGATACGCAGTATTTT. Encoded protein: CASSSGLAGGDTQYF.

V gene TRBV11-2 combines with J gene TRBJ2-2; tentative D call: TRBD2 (5 bases). Trimming left V 1 base short and J 3 bases short, with 12 bases between. Per the germline V gene, CDR1 is SGHAT and CDR2 is FQNNGV. This CDR3 has 16 amino acids. The CDR3 reads CASSLVWEWDTGELFF. Written as DNA, the CDR3 is TGTGCCAGCAGCTTAGTTTGGGAGTGGGACACCGGGGAGCTGTTTTTT.

This chain connects TRBV10-3 to TRBJ1-2; D remains ambiguous. From germline, CDR1 is ENHRY and CDR2 SYGVKD. Trimming stripped 4 bases from V and 6 bases from J, with 12 bases between. This CDR3 is built from 13 residues. This CDR3 is CAISGAGGHGYTF. CDR3 bases: TGTGCCATCAGTGGGGCGGGAGGCCATGGCTACACCTTC.

The V and J genes are TRBV7-9 and TRBJ2-7; either TRBD1 or TRBD2 may supply D (6 bases each). Germline CDR1 is SEHNR and CDR2 is FQNEAQ (reference sequence). The ends were cut back, 4 bases at V and 6 bases at J, with 16 bases in the middle. CDR3 length: 14 amino acids. CDR3 sequence: CASSSRGQAGEQYF. CDR3 DNA: TGTGCCAGCAGCTCTCGGGGGCAGGCCGGCGAGCAGTACTTC. The variable domain in full, with the rest retrieved from reference TRBV7-9 and TRBJ2-7, is DTGVSQNPRHKITKRGQNVTFRCDPISEHNRLYWYRQTLGQGPEFLTYFQNEAQLEKSRLLSDRFSAERPKGSFSTLEIQRTEQGDSAMYLCASSSRGQAGEQYFGPGTRLTVT.

The J gene is TRBJ1-6, the V gene TRBV9; D not resolved. Germline V gene data show CDR1 as SGDLS and CDR2 as YYNGEE. Deletions cut 4 bases from V and 6 bases from J, with 11 bases between. The CDR3 covers 14 residues. The CDR3 reads CASSREIGNSPLHF. Here the CDR3 DNA reads TGTGCCAGCAGCCGGGAAATCGGTAATTCACCCCTCCACTTT.

This chain links TRBV9 with TRBJ2-1; 13 positions agree with TRBD2. The V gene's germline CDR1 is SGDLS and CDR2 YYNGEE. V was pared by 0 bases and J by 9 bases, with 9 bases of the junction left unmatched. The length of the CDR3 is 17 residues. CDR3 protein: CASSVDPGLAGTAEQFF. The CDR3 nucleotides read TGTGCCAGCAGCGTAGATCCGGGACTAGCGGGAACGGCTGAGCAGTTCTTC. Drawing the rest from reference TRBV9 and TRBJ2-1, the complete variable domain is DSGVTQTPKHLITATGQRVTLRCSPRSGDLSVYWYQQSLDQGLQFLIQYYNGEERAKGNILERFSAQQFPDLHSELNLSSLELGDSALYFCASSVDPGLAGTAEQFFGPGTRLTVL.